A single sample is the source of the 27 T cell receptor beta chains below, sequenced in a study of cytomegalovirus exposure and HLA in healthy donors. PCR employed 60 Vbeta and 13 Jbeta primers. TCRdb keeps only in-frame clones here, not all; method: immunoSEQ multiplex PCR. The table records around 140,000 clones, approximately 84% of them present only once. The sample comprised PBMCs. Receptors were obtained from a woman aged 40 to 50 in good health and CMV-seronegative.

V gene TRBV13 combines with J gene TRBJ1-5, with D hard to call. Trimming stripped 3 bases from V and 4 bases from J, with 4 bases between. This CDR3 has 12 residues. Germline loops: CDR1 PRHDT, CDR2 FYEKMQ (reference sequence). Written as DNA, the CDR3 is TGTGCCAGCAGCTTTCTGAATCAGCCCCAGCATTTT. Its protein is CASSFLNQPQHF.

This clone was found once. V gene TRBV6-5 combines with J gene TRBJ2-3; weak D call: TRBD1 (6 bases). Germline V gives CDR1 MNHEY, CDR2 SVGAGI. This CDR3 is built from 14 residues. Between the trimmed V and J ends, which lost 7 bases and 4 bases, there was a span of 15 bases. The CDR3 reads CASTQRTGSDTQYF. DNA for the CDR3: TGTGCCAGCACGCAACGTACAGGGTCAGATACGCAGTATTTT.

This clone was detected once. This chain joins TRBV5-1 and TRBJ2-5, with unresolved D. This CDR3 comprises 15 residues. Trimming removed 0 bases at V and 2 bases at J, with 11 bases between. Germline loops: CDR1 SGHRS, CDR2 YFSETQ. In DNA form, the CDR3 reads TGCGCCAGCAGCTTGGAAGTCGCAGTTCAAGAGACCCAGTACTTC. Translated: CASSLEVAVQETQYF.

This clone was seen a single time. This sequence joins TRBV11-1 and TRBJ2-1; TRBD2 matches at 12 bases. Germline V lookup: CDR1 SGHAT, CDR2 FQDESV (reference sequence). V dropped 5 bases and J dropped 4; count of bases not matched to a gene: 3. This CDR3 spans 15 amino acids. The CDR3 nucleotides are TGTGCCAGCAGCCCTAGCGGGAGGGCGTACAATGAGCAGTTCTTC. Protein product: CASSPSGRAYNEQFF.

V usage is TRBV18 and J usage is TRBJ2-3, with 12 positions matching TRBD2. Germline V gene data show CDR1 as KGHSH and CDR2 as LQKENI. Trimming at V came to 3 bases and at J to 5 bases, leaving 3 bases not matched to a gene. This CDR3 region has 15 residues. The CDR3 DNA follows: TGTGCCAGCTCACCGACTAGCGGGAGACGAGATACGCAGTATTTT. Translated: CASSPTSGRRDTQYF.

The chain employs TRBV9 and TRBJ2-2, with D perhaps TRBD1 (5 bases). Per germline, CDR1 SGDLS and CDR2 YYNGEE. Deletions cut 0 bases from V and 6 bases from J, with 9 bases between. CDR3 length: 14 amino acids. This chain's CDR3 is CASSVGQGAGELFF. CDR3 DNA sequence: TGTGCCAGCAGCGTAGGCCAAGGGGCCGGGGAGCTGTTTTTT. Full variable domain (outside the CDR3, taken from reference TRBV9 and TRBJ2-2): DSGVTQTPKHLITATGQRVTLRCSPRSGDLSVYWYQQSLDQGLQFLIQYYNGEERAKGNILERFSAQQFPDLHSELNLSSLELGDSALYFCASSVGQGAGELFFGEGSRLTVL.

The genes are TRBV7-9 and TRBJ1-5, with 9 nucleotides matching TRBD1. The CDR3 runs 14 residues. V dropped 4 bases and J dropped 3; count of bases not matched to a gene: 1. Germline CDR1 is SEHNR and CDR2 is FQNEAQ (reference sequence). Here the CDR3 DNA reads TGTGCCAGCAGCTCACAGGGGGCCAATCAGCCCCAGCATTTT. Its translation: CASSSQGANQPQHF.

The rearrangement uses TRBV6-5 and TRBJ2-1; 8 nucleotides line up with TRBD1. After removal of 2 bases from V and 8 bases from J, the junction contained 8 bases not matched to a gene. The germline gives CDR1 MNHEY, CDR2 SVGAGI. The CDR3 contains 15 residues. CDR3 sequence reads: CASSYVSQGEDEQFF. DNA for the CDR3: TGTGCCAGCAGTTACGTTTCACAGGGGGAAGATGAGCAGTTCTTC.

This clone showed up just a few times. This chain links TRBV7-8 with TRBJ2-7; TRBD2 matches at 10 bases. This CDR3 region has 16 residues. Trimming removed 5 bases from V and 0 bases from J; junction bases left unmatched: 7. Germline V gene sequence: CDR1 SGHVS, CDR2 FQNEAQ. The CDR3 DNA reads TGTGCCAGCAGCCCAAGGACTAGCGGAAGCTCCTACGAGCAGTACTTC. This sequence encodes CASSPRTSGSSYEQYF.

The rearrangement links TRBV5-6 to TRBJ2-1, with D possibly TRBD2 on 5 matching bases. This CDR3 has 16 amino acids. Germline CDR1 is SGHDT and CDR2 is YYEEEE. Trimming cost V 0 bases and J 5 bases, with 15 bases left between them. CDR3 sequence reads: CASSLAGKGRDNEQFF. Written as DNA, the CDR3 is TGTGCCAGCAGCTTGGCCGGGAAAGGGCGGGACAATGAGCAGTTCTTC.

The chain has TRBV5-4 and TRBJ2-3; 7 nucleotides match TRBD1. V dropped 4 bases and J dropped 4; count of bases not matched to a gene: 9. The CDR3 loop spans 15 amino acids. Per the germline V gene, CDR1 is SGHNT and CDR2 is YYREEE (reference sequence). The DNA of the CDR3 is TGTGCCAGCAGCGGACGACAGGGATATTCAGATACGCAGTATTTT. It is translated as CASSGRQGYSDTQYF.

The rearrangement links TRBV6-1 to TRBJ2-5, with 7 bases matching TRBD1. CDR3 size: 14 residues. V lost 6 bases and J lost 4; bases outside the gene matches: 8. Germline CDR1 is MNHNS and CDR2 is SASEGT. The CDR3 loop reads CASRIDRVAETQYF. CDR3 bases: TGTGCCAGCAGAATAGACAGGGTAGCAGAGACCCAGTACTTC.

This sequence joins TRBV28 and TRBJ1-6; D unresolved. V dropped 5 bases and J dropped 4 bases, with 12 bases sitting between them. The CDR3 is 15 residues long. The germline V gene has CDR1 MDHEN and CDR2 SYDVKM. For the CDR3, the DNA is TGTGCCAGCAGTCTCCCGACACGATATAATTCACCCCTCCACTTT. Its translation: CASSLPTRYNSPLHF. The full variable domain, rest sourced from reference TRBV28 and TRBJ1-6, is DVKVTQSSRYLVKRTGEKVFLECVQDMDHENMFWYRQDPGLGLRLIYFSYDVKMKEKGDIPEGYSVSREKKERFSLILESASTNQTSMYLCASSLPTRYNSPLHFGNGTRLTVT.

This chain joins TRBV15 and TRBJ2-2; no reliable D call. In germline, CDR1 is LNHNV, CDR2 YYDKDF (reference sequence). CDR3 size: 12 residues. V was clipped by 0 bases and J by 8 bases, with 4 bases between them. The CDR3 coding sequence is TGTGCCACCAGCAGAGATATAGGGGAGCTGTTTTTT. Its translation is CATSRDIGELFF.

J is TRBJ1-2 and V is TRBV28; D is ambiguous. Germline V CDR1 and CDR2: MDHEN, SYDVKM. This CDR3 comprises 13 residues. V lost 3 bases, J lost 4 bases, and 9 bases lay in between. The CDR3 loop is CASSFLRGYGYTF. The CDR3 nucleotides read TGTGCCAGCAGTTTTCTCCGAGGCTATGGCTACACCTTC.

The rearrangement uses TRBV28 and TRBJ2-3; 7 bases are a match to TRBD1. CDR1 is MDHEN, CDR2 SYDVKM, per germline. V shed 7 bases and J 0 bases; nucleotides not matched to a gene: 7. CDR3 length equals 15 residues. CDR3 protein: CASTSTGISTDTQYF. CDR3 DNA: TGTGCCAGCACCTCGACAGGGATTAGCACAGATACGCAGTATTTT.

This clone was seen just once. The CDR3 loop reads CASSQPGYEQYF. As DNA, the CDR3 is TGTGCCAGCAGTCAACCAGGCTACGAGCAGTACTTC. The chain couples TRBV28 to TRBJ2-7, with D unresolved. The ends were cut back, 5 bases at V and 3 bases at J, with 8 bases in the middle. Germline V gene lookup returns CDR1 MDHEN and CDR2 SYDVKM. CDR3 length: 12 residues.

V gene TRBV4-3 combines with J gene TRBJ2-5; TRBD2 agrees at 7 bases. With the DNA end fitting TRBJ2-7 better, the J assignment may be wrong. The CDR3 has 15 residues. The germline gives CDR1 LGHNA, CDR2 YSLEER. Written as DNA, the CDR3 is TGCGCCAGCAGCCAAGGAGGGGACTACCAATACGAGCAGTACTTC. It translates to CASSQGGDYQYEQYF.

For this clone: At one end the junction does not follow the germline gene, possibly because of a read error. The gene calls are TRBV27 and TRBJ2-1; no clear D. The germline gives CDR1 MNHEY, CDR2 SMNVEV (reference sequence). This CDR3 is 14 amino acids long. DNA of the CDR3: TGTGCCAGCAGTCTCCCTTACTCCCACAATGAGCAGTTCTTC. Translated: CASSLPYSHNEQFF.

This clone was counted a single time. This chain connects TRBV5-4 to TRBJ2-1; D is possibly TRBD1 (7 bases). With 4 bases removed from V and 7 bases from J, the gap between germline ends came to 15 bases. From germline, CDR1 is SGHNT and CDR2 YYREEE (reference sequence). The CDR3 consists of 14 residues. CDR3 amino acids: CASSAETGRNEQFF. In DNA form, the CDR3 reads TGTGCCAGCAGCGCCGAGACAGGGAGGAATGAGCAGTTCTTC.

CDR3: CASSYRQAGANVLTF. DNA of the CDR3: TGTGCCAGCAGTTACCGGCAGGCTGGGGCCAACGTCCTGACTTTC. The chain employs TRBV6-5 and TRBJ2-6, with D hard to call. The germline V and J ends were trimmed by 2 bases and 2 bases, with 7 bases remaining between them. This CDR3 is built from 15 residues. The V gene's germline CDR1 is MNHEY and CDR2 SVGAGI.

Concerning this clone itself: Other DNA sequences in this sample translate to the same CDR3. The J gene is TRBJ1-5, the V gene TRBV7-2, with D perhaps TRBD1 (5 bases). Germline-derived CDR1 and CDR2 are SGHTA and FQGNSA. This CDR3 contains 13 residues. Trimming took off 2 bases at V and 6 bases at J, with 8 bases between the two ends. The chain's CDR3 is CASSLTGVQPQHF. Here the CDR3 DNA reads TGTGCCAGCAGCTTAACGGGGGTTCAGCCCCAGCATTTT. The full variable domain, rest sourced from reference TRBV7-2 and TRBJ1-5, is GAGVSQSPSNKVTEKGKDVELRCDPISGHTALYWYRQSLGQGLEFLIYFQGNSAPDKSGLPSDRFSAERTGGSVSTLTIQRTQQEDSAVYLCASSLTGVQPQHFGDGTRLSIL.

This rearrangement joins TRBV6-1 to TRBJ2-7; 9 nucleotides match TRBD1. CDR1 and CDR2 from the germline V gene are MNHNS and SASEGT. Unmatched junction bases numbered 7, after V lost 2 bases and J lost 5 bases. This CDR3 spans 15 amino acids. The CDR3, as DNA: TGTGCCAGCAGTGAATCGGGGACAGGGATTCACGAGCAGTACTTC. It translates to CASSESGTGIHEQYF.

The table lists this clone with a few counts. The V gene is TRBV28, the J gene TRBJ1-2, with D perhaps TRBD1 (6 bases). The germline V gene has CDR1 MDHEN and CDR2 SYDVKM. V lost 2 bases and J 0 bases, leaving 7 bases between the germline ends. The CDR3 loop spans 14 amino acids. CDR3 in amino acids: CASSLTGSNYGYTF. The CDR3 nucleotides read TGTGCCAGCAGTTTAACAGGGTCTAACTATGGCTACACCTTC.

J is TRBJ2-7 and V is TRBV5-4; 8 bases are a match to TRBD2. This CDR3 spans 15 amino acids. V trimming: 5 bases; J trimming: 7 bases; junction bases outside the gene matches: 14. Germline V gene sequence: CDR1 SGHNT, CDR2 YYREEE (reference sequence). The CDR3 protein is CASRVRSGSLGEQYF. The CDR3 DNA reads as TGTGCCAGCAGGGTTAGAAGCGGGAGTTTGGGGGAGCAGTACTTC.

The chain recombines TRBV6-4 with TRBJ1-2, with 9 bases lining up with TRBD1. Germline values: CDR1 MRHNA, CDR2 SNTAGT. V gave up 3 bases and J gave up 3 bases; unmatched junction bases: 5. The CDR3 has 15 amino acids. The CDR3 spells CASSEFGTGHYGYTF. The CDR3 coding sequence is TGTGCCAGCAGTGAGTTCGGGACAGGGCACTATGGCTACACCTTC.

This chain joins TRBV7-9 and TRBJ1-6, with 8 bases identical to TRBD1. V lost 4 bases and J lost 7; bases outside the gene matches: 12. The CDR3 runs to 17 residues. From germline, CDR1 is SEHNR and CDR2 FQNEAQ (reference sequence). This chain's CDR3 is CASSYGTRTGINSPLHF. As DNA, the CDR3 is TGTGCCAGCAGCTATGGAACGAGGACAGGGATCAATTCACCCCTCCACTTT. The full variable domain, rest sourced from reference TRBV7-9 and TRBJ1-6, is DTGVSQNPRHKITKRGQNVTFRCDPISEHNRLYWYRQTLGQGPEFLTYFQNEAQLEKSRLLSDRFSAERPKGSFSTLEIQRTEQGDSAMYLCASSYGTRTGINSPLHFGNGTRLTVT.